Below, one T cell receptor beta chain is given with its context. The target antigen is unknown. Sequencing of TCR beta, carried out with a high-throughput approach, was applied to CD8+ and CD4+ T cells from the blood. TEMRA cells were FACS-enriched, while CD8+ and CD4+ T cells were negatively isolated. These data originate in a study of CD8 T cells in Susac syndrome. Reverse transcription of roughly 0.45 to 1 ug RNA used random hexamers. The authors amplified TCR beta CDR3 across 54 Vbeta and 13 Jbeta using immunoSEQ multiplex PCR. TCRdb fed the immunoSEQ multiplex PCR reads into MiXCR, producing one record per CDR3 protein. The repertoire has about 160,000 distinct CDR3 sequences, around 95% of them found once; the top ten carry more than 0.11%. The CDR3 is made up of 15 amino acids. Germline CDR1 and CDR2: LGHDT and YNNKEL (reference sequence). Trimming removed 4 bases at V and 5 bases at J, with 14 bases between.

Study outcomes and limitations: The study admitted that it had a relatively small number of individuals in its TCR sequencing and HLA analysis.

V usage is TRBV3-1 and J usage is TRBJ2-2; perhaps D is TRBD1 or TRBD2 (6 bases each). Sequenced input: CD4+ T cells from PBMCs. This sequence originates from a human donor in good health. The CDR3: CASSPRGLVTGELFF. The CDR3 DNA is TGTGCCAGCAGCCCTCGGGGGCTAGTAACCGGGGAGCTGTTTTTT.